The entry below describes one T cell receptor (beta chain). Its target is not known. The entry originates in a study of CD8+CD57+ T cells in acquired aplastic anemia. The wider study: An average of about 3.4 ug of DNA was obtained from sorted CD4+ and CD8+ cells.

All sequencing subjects had displayed CD8+CD57+ cell expansion on flow cytometry. None of the patients had been given any therapy when their blood was sampled. Unmatched junction bases numbered 6, after V lost 1 base and J lost 3 bases. CDR1 is SGHTA and CDR2 is FQGTGA in the germline V gene. CDR3 length: 15 amino acids. Genomic DNA, serving as template, underwent TCR beta VDJ and CDR3 profiling. One entry per CDR3 protein, called by TCRdb with MiXCR from the reads. The sample has fewer than 200,000 distinct CDR3 sequences, around 48% seen once. General study findings and limits: In CD8+ cells, Simpson's diversity showed no significant difference between patients and controls.

This TCR came from a human donor with aplastic anemia. The genes are TRBV7-3 and TRBJ2-7; TRBD2 aligns across 7 bases. The sequenced material came from sorted CD4+, CD8+, or CD8+CD57+ T cells (not recorded which) from PBMCs. CDR3 sequence reads: CASSLKLGGGYEQYF. The CDR3 coding sequence is TGTGCCAGCAGCTTAAAGTTGGGGGGGGGCTACGAGCAGTACTTC.